The sequence of this TCR beta chain was determined in a study of OX40 agonist ivuxolimab in advanced cancers. The wider study: Partial responses occurred in Three dose-escalation patients, one with hepatocellular carcinoma and two with cutaneous melanoma.

Assay used: immunoSEQ multiplex PCR; TCRdb lists only in-frame clones, some missing. The sample lists over 50,000 clones; around 93% were seen once. Samples of blood were obtained at baseline, on cycle 4 day 1, and on cycle 7 day 1. Germline V gives CDR1 SGDLS, CDR2 YYNGEE. Trimming removed 5 bases at V and 3 bases at J, with 20 bases between. CDR3 size: 17 residues. This TCR derives from an adult with an advanced solid tumor such as melanoma, head and neck, liver or kidney cancer. The chain has TRBV9 and TRBJ2-2, with D perhaps TRBD2 (5 bases). Sequenced here: CD4+ or CD8+ T cells sorted from blood, sampled in a trial of the OX40 agonist ivuxolimab. CDR3 in amino acids: CASSLRGRVDDTGELFF. The CDR3 DNA follows: TGTGCCAGCAGTCTACGGGGAAGGGTAGATGACACCGGGGAGCTGTTTTTT. The whole variable domain, filled in from reference TRBV9 and TRBJ2-2, reads DSGVTQTPKHLITATGQRVTLRCSPRSGDLSVYWYQQSLDQGLQFLIQYYNGEERAKGNILERFSAQQFPDLHSELNLSSLELGDSALYFCASSLRGRVDDTGELFFGEGSRLTVL.